Reported below is one TCR beta chain. As yet, its antigen is unknown. The collection from each donor was one heparinised blood draw averaging approximately 110 mL. These data belong to a study of beta chain features in type 1 diabetes. Findings and limits, study-wide: Short templates might get an advantage during PCR, and this would be equal in patients and controls. Individuals with type 1 diabetes displayed fewer insertions and more deletions at VDJ junctions. Naive, central memory and Treg TCRB repertoires appeared more alike in patients than in healthy donors.

The isolated RNA, all of it, was reverse transcribed, so expressed TCRB transcripts were what got sequenced. Method: immunoSEQ multiplex PCR; TCRdb's copy keeps in-frame clones and lacks some. The sample holds 310,000 or so clones, 11% seen once. This TCR derives from a woman aged 25 to 39 in good health. The source material was naive CD4+ T cells from blood.

The CDR3 DNA sequence: TGTGCCAGCAGTTACAGACTAGCGGGAGCCGAGCAGTACTTC. Protein: CASSYRLAGAEQYF. This rearrangement joins TRBV6-5 to TRBJ2-7; 12 bases agree with TRBD2. The CDR3 contains 14 residues. The V and J ends lost 2 bases and 6 bases, in that order; junction bases with no gene match: 2. Per germline, CDR1 MNHEY and CDR2 SVGAGI.